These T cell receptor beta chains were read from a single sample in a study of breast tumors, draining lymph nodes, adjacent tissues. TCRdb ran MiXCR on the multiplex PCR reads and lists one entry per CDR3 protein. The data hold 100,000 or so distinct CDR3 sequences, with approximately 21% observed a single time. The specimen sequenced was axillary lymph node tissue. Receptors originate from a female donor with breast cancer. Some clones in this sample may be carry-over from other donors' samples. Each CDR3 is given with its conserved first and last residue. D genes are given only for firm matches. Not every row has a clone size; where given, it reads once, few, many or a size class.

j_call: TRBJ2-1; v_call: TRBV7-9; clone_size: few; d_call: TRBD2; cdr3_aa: CASSLPGLAGLPSPYNEQFF; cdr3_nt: TGTGCCAGCAGCTTGCCGGGACTAGCGGGCCTGCCTTCTCCCTACAATGAGCAGTTCTTC
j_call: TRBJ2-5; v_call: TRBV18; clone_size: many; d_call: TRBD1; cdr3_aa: CASSSQGTQETQYF; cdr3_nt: TGTGCCAGCTCATCACAGGGGACGCAAGAGACCCAGTACTTC
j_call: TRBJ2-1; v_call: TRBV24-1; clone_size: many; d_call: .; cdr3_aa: CATSDLAGANEQFF; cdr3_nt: TGTGCCACCAGTGATTTAGCAGGGGCGAATGAGCAGTTCTTC
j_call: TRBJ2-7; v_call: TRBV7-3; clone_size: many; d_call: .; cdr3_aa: CASSRSSDSIYEQYF; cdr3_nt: TGTGCCAGCAGCCGATCTTCCGACAGTATCTACGAGCAGTACTTC
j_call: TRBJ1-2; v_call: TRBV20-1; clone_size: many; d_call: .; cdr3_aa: CSAATGYRGYTF; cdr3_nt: TGCAGTGCAGCCACAGGGTACCGTGGCTACACCTTC
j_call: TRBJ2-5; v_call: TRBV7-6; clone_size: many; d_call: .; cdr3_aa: CASSRTGLGETQYF; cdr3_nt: TGTGCCAGCAGCCGTACCGGGTTGGGGGAGACCCAGTACTTC
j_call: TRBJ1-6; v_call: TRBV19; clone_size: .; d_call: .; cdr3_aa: CASSIVSTRGSPLHF; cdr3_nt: TGTGCCAGTAGTATAGTGTCTACTAGGGGTTCACCCCTCCACTTT
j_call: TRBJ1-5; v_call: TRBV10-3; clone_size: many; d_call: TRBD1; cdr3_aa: CAISGQADQPQHF; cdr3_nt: TGTGCCATCAGCGGACAGGCGGACCAGCCCCAGCATTTT
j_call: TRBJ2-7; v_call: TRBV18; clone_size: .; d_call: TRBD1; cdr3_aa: CASSPGGTGPYEQYF; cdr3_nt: TGTGCCAGCTCACCAGGGGGGACAGGACCTTACGAGCAGTACTTC
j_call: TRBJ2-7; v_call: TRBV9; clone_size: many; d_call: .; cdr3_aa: CASSVGFGRTYEQYF; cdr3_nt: TGTGCCAGCAGCGTAGGGTTCGGCAGAACCTACGAGCAGTACTTC
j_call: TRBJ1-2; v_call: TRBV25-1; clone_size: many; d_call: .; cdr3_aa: CASSVGGASGYTF; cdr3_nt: TGTGCCAGCAGTGTCGGGGGCGCTTCTGGCTACACCTTC
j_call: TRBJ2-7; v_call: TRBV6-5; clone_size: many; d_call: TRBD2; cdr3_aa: CASSYLEAGGSEQYF; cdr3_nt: TGTGCCAGCAGTTACCTAGAAGCGGGAGGCTCCGAGCAGTACTTC
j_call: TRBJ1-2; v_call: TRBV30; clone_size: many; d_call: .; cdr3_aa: CAWSLRGGDHGYTF; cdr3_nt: TGTGCCTGGAGTTTACGAGGGGGGGATCATGGCTACACCTTC
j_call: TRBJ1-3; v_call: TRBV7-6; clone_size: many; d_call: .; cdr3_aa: CASMPMAKSGNTIYF; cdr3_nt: TGTGCCAGCATGCCTATGGCTAAGTCTGGAAACACCATATATTTT
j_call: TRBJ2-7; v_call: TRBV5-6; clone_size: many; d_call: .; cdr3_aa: CASSFSGVAYEQYF; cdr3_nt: TGTGCCAGCAGCTTTAGCGGTGTCGCCTACGAGCAGTACTTC
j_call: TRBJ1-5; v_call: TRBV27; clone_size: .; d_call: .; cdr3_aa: CASSLLGFNQPQHF; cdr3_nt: TGTGCCAGCAGTTTACTGGGGTTTAATCAGCCCCAGCATTTT
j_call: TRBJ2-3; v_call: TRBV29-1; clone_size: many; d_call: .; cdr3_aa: CSVSADTQYF; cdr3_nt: TGCAGCGTTTCTGCAGATACGCAGTATTTT
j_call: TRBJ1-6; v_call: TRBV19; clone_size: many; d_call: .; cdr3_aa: CASSTRDLGSPLHF; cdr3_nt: TGTGCCAGTAGTACCCGGGACTTGGGGTCACCCCTCCACTTT
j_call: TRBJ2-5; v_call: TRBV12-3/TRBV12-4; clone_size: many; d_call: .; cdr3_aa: CASSLRLAGPQETQYF; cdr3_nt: TGTGCCAGCAGTTTGAGATTGGCGGGACCCCAAGAGACCCAGTACTTC
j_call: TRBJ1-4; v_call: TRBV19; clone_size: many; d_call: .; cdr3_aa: CASSSGRITNEKLFF; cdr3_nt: TGTGCCAGTAGTTCCGGACGGATTACTAATGAAAAACTGTTTTTT
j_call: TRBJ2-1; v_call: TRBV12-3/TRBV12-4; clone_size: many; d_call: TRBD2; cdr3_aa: CASSLALAGGNNEQFF; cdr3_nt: TGTGCCAGCAGTTTGGCTCTAGCGGGGGGAAACAATGAGCAGTTCTTC
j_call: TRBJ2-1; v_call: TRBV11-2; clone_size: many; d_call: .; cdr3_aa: CASSSWGHSGDEQFF; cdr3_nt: TGTGCCAGCAGCTCCTGGGGGCACTCTGGGGATGAGCAGTTCTTC
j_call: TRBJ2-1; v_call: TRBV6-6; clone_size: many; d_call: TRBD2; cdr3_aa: CASNLLTSGTYNEQFF; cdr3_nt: TGTGCCAGCAATCTACTGACTAGCGGAACGTACAATGAGCAGTTCTTC
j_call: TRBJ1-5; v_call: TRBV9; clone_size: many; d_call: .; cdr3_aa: CASSVVRGHQSNQPQHF; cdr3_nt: TGTGCCAGCAGCGTAGTGAGGGGACATCAGAGCAATCAGCCCCAGCATTTT
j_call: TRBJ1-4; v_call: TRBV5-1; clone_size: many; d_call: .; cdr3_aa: CASSLKFGAGNEKLFF; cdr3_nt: TGCGCCAGCAGCTTGAAATTTGGGGCGGGTAATGAAAAACTGTTTTTT
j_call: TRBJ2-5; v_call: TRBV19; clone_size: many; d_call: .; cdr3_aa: CASAPRVQETQYF; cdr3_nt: TGTGCCAGCGCCCCGAGGGTCCAAGAGACCCAGTACTTC
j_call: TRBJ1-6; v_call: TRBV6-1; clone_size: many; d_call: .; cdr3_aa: CASSVLWSPLHF; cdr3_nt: TGTGCCAGCAGTGTCCTATGGTCACCCCTCCACTTT
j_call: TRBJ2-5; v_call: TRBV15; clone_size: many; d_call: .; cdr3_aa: CATSRERQETQYF; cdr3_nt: TGTGCCACCAGCAGAGAGCGACAAGAGACCCAGTACTTC
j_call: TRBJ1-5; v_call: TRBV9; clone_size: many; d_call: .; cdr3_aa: CASSVGLDSQPQHF; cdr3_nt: TGTGCCAGCAGCGTGGGTCTAGACAGTCAGCCCCAGCATTTT
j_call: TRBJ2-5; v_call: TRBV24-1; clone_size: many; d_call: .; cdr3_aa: CATSDRRPPETQYF; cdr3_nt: TGTGCCACCAGTGATAGACGTCCTCCAGAGACCCAGTACTTC
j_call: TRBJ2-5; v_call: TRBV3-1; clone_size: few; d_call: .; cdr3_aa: CASSQNKETQYF; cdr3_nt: TGTGCCAGCAGCCAAAACAAAGAGACCCAGTACTTC
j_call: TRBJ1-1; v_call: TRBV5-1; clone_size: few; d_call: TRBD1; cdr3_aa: CASKRTGNTEAFF; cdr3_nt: TGCGCCAGCAAAAGGACAGGGAACACTGAAGCTTTCTTT
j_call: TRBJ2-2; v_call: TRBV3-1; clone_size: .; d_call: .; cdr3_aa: CASSQASNTGELFF; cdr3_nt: TGTGCCAGCAGCCAAGCTTCGAACACCGGGGAGCTGTTTTTT
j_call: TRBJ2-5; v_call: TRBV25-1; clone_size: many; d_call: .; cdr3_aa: CASRLTGSKETQYF; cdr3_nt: TGTGCCAGCAGATTAACAGGGAGTAAAGAGACCCAGTACTTC
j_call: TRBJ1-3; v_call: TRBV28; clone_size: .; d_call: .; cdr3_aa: CASSSTVVSGNTIYF; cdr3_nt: TGTGCCAGCAGTTCGACGGTCGTCTCTGGAAACACCATATATTTT
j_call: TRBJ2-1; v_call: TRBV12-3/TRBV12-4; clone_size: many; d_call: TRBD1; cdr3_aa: CASAFRRDRFNEQFF; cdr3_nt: TGTGCCAGCGCCTTCAGACGGGACAGGTTCAATGAGCAGTTCTTC
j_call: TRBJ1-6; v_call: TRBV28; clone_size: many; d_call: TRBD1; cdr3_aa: CASSTRQGNSPLHF; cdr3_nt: TGTGCCAGCAGTACCCGACAGGGGAATTCACCCCTCCACTTT
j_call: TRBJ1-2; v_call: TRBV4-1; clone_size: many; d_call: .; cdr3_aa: CASSQGAGLGGYTF; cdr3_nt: TGCGCCAGCAGCCAAGGTGCGGGGTTGGGTGGCTACACCTTC
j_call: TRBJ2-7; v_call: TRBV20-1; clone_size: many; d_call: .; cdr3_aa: CSARKDYEQYF; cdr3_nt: TGCAGTGCTAGAAAGGACTACGAGCAGTACTTC
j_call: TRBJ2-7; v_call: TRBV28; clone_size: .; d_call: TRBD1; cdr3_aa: CASSSGQGEGEQYF; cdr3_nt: TGTGCCAGCAGTTCGGGACAGGGGGAAGGGGAGCAGTACTTC
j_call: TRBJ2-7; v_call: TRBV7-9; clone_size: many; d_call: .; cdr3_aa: CASSRTTYEQYF; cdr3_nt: TGTGCCAGCAGCCGGACAACCTACGAGCAGTACTTC
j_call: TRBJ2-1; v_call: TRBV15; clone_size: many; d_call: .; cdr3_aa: CATSRGQGGDNEQFF; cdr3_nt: TGTGCCACCAGCAGGGGTCAGGGGGGAGACAATGAGCAGTTCTTC